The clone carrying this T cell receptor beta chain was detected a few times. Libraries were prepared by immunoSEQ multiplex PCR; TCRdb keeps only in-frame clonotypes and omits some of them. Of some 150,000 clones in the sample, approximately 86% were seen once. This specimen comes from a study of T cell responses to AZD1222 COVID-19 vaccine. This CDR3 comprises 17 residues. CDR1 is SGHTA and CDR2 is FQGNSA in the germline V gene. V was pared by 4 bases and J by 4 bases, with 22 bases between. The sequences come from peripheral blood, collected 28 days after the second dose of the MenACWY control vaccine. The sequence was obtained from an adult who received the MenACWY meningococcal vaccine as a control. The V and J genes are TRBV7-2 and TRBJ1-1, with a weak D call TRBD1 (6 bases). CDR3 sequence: CASSSPLGGGWATEAFF. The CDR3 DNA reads TGTGCCAGCAGCTCCCCTCTGGGCGGGGGCTGGGCCACTGAAGCTTTCTTT.